This T cell receptor beta chain was documented in a study of blood T cell repertoires in COVID-19. At the level of the study: Italy, Spain and the United States were the sources of the convalescent and acute COVID-19 samples. The analysed material was cDNA or gDNA that came from T cells, B-cell-depleted T cells, or PBMCs.

Original processing notes: Scientists estimated how many nucleated cells there were by amplifying reference gene primers. Data came from immunoSEQ multiplex PCR; TCRdb stores just in-frame clones and leaves some out. The D gene and trimming were derived from the DNA, and the V and J assignments and clone size from that table. Of under 250,000 clones in the sample, approximately 86% were seen once. The sequencing sample was made of peripheral blood. The sequence was obtained from a woman aged 55-69 years with active or convalescent COVID-19.

CDR3 DNA sequence: TGTGCCACCAGCATCGGCGGGAGGTATACAGATACGCAGTATTTT. Translation gives CATSIGGRYTDTQYF. The chain carries TRBV15 and TRBJ2-3, with TRBD2 matching over 8 bases. Looked up from germline, CDR1 is LNHNV and CDR2 is YYDKDF (reference sequence). V gave up 4 bases and J gave up 3 bases; unmatched junction bases: 6. This CDR3 is 15 amino acids long.